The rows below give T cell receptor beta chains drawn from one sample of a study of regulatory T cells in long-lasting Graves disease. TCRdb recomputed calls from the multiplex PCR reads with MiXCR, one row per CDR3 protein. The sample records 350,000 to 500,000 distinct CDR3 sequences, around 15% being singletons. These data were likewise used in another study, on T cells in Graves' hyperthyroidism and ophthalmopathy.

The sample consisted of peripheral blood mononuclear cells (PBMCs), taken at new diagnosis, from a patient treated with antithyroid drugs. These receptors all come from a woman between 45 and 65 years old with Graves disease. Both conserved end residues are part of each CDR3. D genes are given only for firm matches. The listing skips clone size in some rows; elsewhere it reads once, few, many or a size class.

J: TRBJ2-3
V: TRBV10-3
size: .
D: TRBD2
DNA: TGTGCCATCAGTCCAAGGACTAGCACAGATACGCAGTGTTTT
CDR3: CAISPRTSTDTQCF

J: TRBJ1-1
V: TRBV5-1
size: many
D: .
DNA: TGTGCCAGCAGCTTGGTTGTTGGGGTCACTGAAGCTTTCTTT
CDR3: CASSLVVGVTEAFF

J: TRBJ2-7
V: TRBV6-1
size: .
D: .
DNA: TGTGCCAGCAGTACCCTAGCGCACACCTACGAGCAGTACTTC
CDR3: CASSTLAHTYEQYF

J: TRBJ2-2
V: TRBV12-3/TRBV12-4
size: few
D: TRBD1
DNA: TGTGCCAGCGGGGAGGGACAGGGGGGAGGCGGGGAGCTGTTTTTT
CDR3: CASGEGQGGGGELFF

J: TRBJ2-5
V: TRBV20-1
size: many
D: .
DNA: TGCAGTGCTAGAGATCCCAGGGGCCAAGAGACCCAGTACTTC
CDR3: CSARDPRGQETQYF

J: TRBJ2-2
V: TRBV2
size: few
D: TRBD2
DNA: TGTGCCAGCACCGGCGGGAGGGCCTCCGGGGAGCTGTTTTTT
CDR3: CASTGGRASGELFF

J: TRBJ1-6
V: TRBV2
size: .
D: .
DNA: TGTGCCAGCAGTGTATGGTTGAATTCACCCCTCCACTTT
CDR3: CASSVWLNSPLHF

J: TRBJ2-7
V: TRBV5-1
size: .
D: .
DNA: TGCGCCAGCAGCCTAGGCAACCCGGGACGGTCCTACGAGCAGTACTTC
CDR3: CASSLGNPGRSYEQYF

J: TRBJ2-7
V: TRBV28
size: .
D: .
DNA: TGTGCCAGCAACCCCGGGGGGCAGGGCACCTACGAGCAGTACTTC
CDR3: CASNPGGQGTYEQYF

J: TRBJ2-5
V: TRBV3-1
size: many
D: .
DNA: TGTGCCAGCAGCCAAGTTTACGGTGACCTCCAAGAGACCCAGTACTTC
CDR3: CASSQVYGDLQETQYF

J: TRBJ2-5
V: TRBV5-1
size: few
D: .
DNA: TGCGCCAGCAGCATAGGACCTGCCCTGGGGGAAGAGACCCAGTACTTC
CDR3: CASSIGPALGEETQYF

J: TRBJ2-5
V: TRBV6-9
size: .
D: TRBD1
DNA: TGTGCCAGCAGTTACCCCTCGACAGGGGGCGAGACCCAGTACTTC
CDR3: CASSYPSTGGETQYF

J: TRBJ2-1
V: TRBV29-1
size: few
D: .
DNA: TGCAGCGTTGTTGCGGGGACTTACAATGAGCAGTTCTTC
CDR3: CSVVAGTYNEQFF

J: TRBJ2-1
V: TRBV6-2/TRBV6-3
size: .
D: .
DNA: TGTGCCAGCCTGAGCGGCATCTCCAATGAGCAGTTCTTC
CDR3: CASLSGISNEQFF

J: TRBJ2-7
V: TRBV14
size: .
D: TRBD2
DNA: TGTGCCAGCAGCCAAGGACGGACTAGCGGGACTCTCTTTTACGAGCAGTACTTC
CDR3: CASSQGRTSGTLFYEQYF

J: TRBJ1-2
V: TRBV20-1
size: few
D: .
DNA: TGCAGTGCCCCCCGGCGCCAAGGACAGCCCGGGGGCTACACCTTC
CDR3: CSAPRRQGQPGGYTF

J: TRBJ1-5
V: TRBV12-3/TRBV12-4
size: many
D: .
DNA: TGTGCCAGCAGTTGGGGGGTTCAGCCCCAGCATTTT
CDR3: CASSWGVQPQHF

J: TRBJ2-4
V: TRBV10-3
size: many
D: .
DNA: TGTGCCATCAGTGAACGTACAGGGGGGGTGGAAAACATTCAGTACTTC
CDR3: CAISERTGGVENIQYF

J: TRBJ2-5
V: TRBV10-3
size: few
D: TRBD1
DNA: TGTGCCATCAGCACAGGGGAAGATGAGACCCAGTACTTC
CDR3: CAISTGEDETQYF

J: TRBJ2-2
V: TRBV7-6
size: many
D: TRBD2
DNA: TGTGCCAGCAGCGCAAGCCCGGGACTAGCAGCTAACACCGGGGAGCTGTTTTTT
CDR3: CASSASPGLAANTGELFF

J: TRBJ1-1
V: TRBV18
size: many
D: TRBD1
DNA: TGTGCCAGCTCACCAGGACAGGGGACGAACACTGAAGCTTTCTTT
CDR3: CASSPGQGTNTEAFF

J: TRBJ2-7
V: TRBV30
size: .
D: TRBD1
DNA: TGTGCCTGGACCAGAAGACAGGGAGTCTCCTACGAGCAGTACTTC
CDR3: CAWTRRQGVSYEQYF

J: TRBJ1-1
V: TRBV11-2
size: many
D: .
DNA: TGTGCCAGCAGCGTAAGGGTAGACACTGAAGCTTTCTTT
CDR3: CASSVRVDTEAFF

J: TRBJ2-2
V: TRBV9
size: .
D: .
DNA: TGTGCCAGCAGCGTGCCGCAGGGTGGTAAGAACACCGGGGAGCTGTTTTTT
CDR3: CASSVPQGGKNTGELFF

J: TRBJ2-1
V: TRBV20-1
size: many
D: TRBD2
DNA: TGCAGTGCTACCCCCGCTAGCGGGAGTAATGAAGAGGGTGAGCAGTTCTTC
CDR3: CSATPASGSNEEGEQFF

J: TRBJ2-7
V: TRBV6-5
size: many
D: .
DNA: TGTGCCAGCAGTTTAGTCGGACGATACTACGAGCAGTACTTC
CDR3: CASSLVGRYYEQYF

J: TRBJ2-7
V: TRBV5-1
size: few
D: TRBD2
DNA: TGCGCCAGCAGCTACGGGACTAGCGGGAGTGGGGAGCAGTACTTC
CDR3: CASSYGTSGSGEQYF

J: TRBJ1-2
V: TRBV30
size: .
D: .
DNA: TGTGCCTTGACAGTCCCTTCTCGTGGCTACACCTTC
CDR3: CALTVPSRGYTF

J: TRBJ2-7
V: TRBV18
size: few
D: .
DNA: TGTGCCAGCTCACCTGGGAGTACCGGGACGTCGGGCTACGAGCAGTACTTC
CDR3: CASSPGSTGTSGYEQYF

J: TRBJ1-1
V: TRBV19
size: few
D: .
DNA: TGTGCCAGTAGTATCTGGGGGCAAGGAAACACTGAAGCTTTCTTT
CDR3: CASSIWGQGNTEAFF

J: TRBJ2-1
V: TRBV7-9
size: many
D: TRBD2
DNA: TGTGCCAGCAGAAATAGGACTAGCCAGGCCATGGATGAGCAGTTCTTC
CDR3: CASRNRTSQAMDEQFF

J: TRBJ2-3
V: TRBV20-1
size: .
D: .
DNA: TGCAGTGCTATTAGCGGAGTGAAAGGCACAGATACGCAGTATTTT
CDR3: CSAISGVKGTDTQYF

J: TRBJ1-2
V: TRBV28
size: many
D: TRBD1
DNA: TGTGCCAGCAGGCTGAGGGACAGGGGTGGCTACACCTTC
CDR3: CASRLRDRGGYTF

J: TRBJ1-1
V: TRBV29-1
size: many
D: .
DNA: TGCAGCGTTCAGACAGGTAACACTGAAGCTTTCTTT
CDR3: CSVQTGNTEAFF

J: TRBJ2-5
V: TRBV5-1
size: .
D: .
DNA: TGCGCCAGCAAGCAGGGTCTCCAAGAGACCCAGTACTTC
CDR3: CASKQGLQETQYF